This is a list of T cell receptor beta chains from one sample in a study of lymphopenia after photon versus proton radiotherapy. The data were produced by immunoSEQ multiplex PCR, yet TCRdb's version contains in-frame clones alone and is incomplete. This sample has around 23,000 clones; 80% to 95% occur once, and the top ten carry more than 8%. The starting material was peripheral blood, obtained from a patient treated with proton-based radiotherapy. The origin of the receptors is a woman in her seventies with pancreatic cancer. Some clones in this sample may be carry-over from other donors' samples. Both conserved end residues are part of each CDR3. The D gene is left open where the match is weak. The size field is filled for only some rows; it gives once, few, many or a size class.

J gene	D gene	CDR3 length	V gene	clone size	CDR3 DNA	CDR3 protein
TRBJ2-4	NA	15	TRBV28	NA	TGTGCCAGCAGTTTCTGGCAGGATGGCAAAAACATTCAGTACTTC	CASSFWQDGKNIQYF
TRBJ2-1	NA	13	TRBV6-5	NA	TGTGCCAGCAGTAGCGACAAGACCCTTGAGCAGTTCTTC	CASSSDKTLEQFF
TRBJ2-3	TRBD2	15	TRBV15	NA	TGTGCCACCAGCACTCTAGCGGGAGTATCAGATACGCAGTATTTT	CATSTLAGVSDTQYF
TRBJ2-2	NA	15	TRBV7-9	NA	TGTGCCAGCAGCCAGGGGTCGGTGGTCACCGGGGAGCTGTTTTTT	CASSQGSVVTGELFF
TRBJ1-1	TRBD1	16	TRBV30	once	TGTGCCTGGAGACCAGGCGGGACAGGGAAGAACACTGAAGCTTTCTTT	CAWRPGGTGKNTEAFF
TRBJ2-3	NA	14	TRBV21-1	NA	TGTGCCAGCTGGGTGGAGTACCAAACAGATACGCAGTATTTT	CASWVEYQTDTQYF
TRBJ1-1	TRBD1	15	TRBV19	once	TGTGCCAGTAGTATTACAGGGGGCAGGTACACTGAAGCTTTCTTT	CASSITGGRYTEAFF
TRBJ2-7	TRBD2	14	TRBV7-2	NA	TGTGCCAGCAGCTCCTCTAGCGGGACCTACGAGCAGTACTTC	CASSSSSGTYEQYF
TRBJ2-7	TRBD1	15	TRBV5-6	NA	TGTGCCAGCAGCTTCGGGACAGGGGGCGCCTACGAGCAGTACTTC	CASSFGTGGAYEQYF
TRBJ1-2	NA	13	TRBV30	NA	TGTGCCTGGAGTGAACAGGGTCGATATGGCTACACCTTC	CAWSEQGRYGYTF
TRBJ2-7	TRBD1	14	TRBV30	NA	TGTGCCTGGAGCCCGGACAGGGCGGTGGGCGAGCAGTACTTC	CAWSPDRAVGEQYF
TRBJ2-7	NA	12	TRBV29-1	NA	TGCAGCGCGGGGGCGGCAGGCTACGAGCAGTACTTC	CSAGAAGYEQYF
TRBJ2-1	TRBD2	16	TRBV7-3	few	TGTGCCAGCAGCTTAACGGGGAGACTAGCGGTCAATGAGCAGTTCTTC	CASSLTGRLAVNEQFF
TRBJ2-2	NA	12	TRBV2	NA	TGTGCCAGCAGGACTCAGTCCGGGGAGCTGTTTTTT	CASRTQSGELFF
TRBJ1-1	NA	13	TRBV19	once	TGTGCCAGTAGTATTTCGGAGAACACTGAAGCTTTCTTT	CASSISENTEAFF
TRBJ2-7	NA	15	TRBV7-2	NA	TGTGCCAGCAGCTTACGAACCGGGCAGGGGTACGAGCAGTACTTC	CASSLRTGQGYEQYF
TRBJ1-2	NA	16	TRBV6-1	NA	TGTGCCAGCAGTGAAGAGTCTGCGTTCAGGGTGTTGGGTAACACCTTC	CASSEESAFRVLGNTF
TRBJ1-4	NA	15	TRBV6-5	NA	TGTGCCAGCAGTACCCTGGGGGGGGGTAATGAAAAACTGTTTTTT	CASSTLGGGNEKLFF
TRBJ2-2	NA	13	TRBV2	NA	TGTGCCAGCAGCCCTGAGAACGCCGGGGAGCTGTTTTTT	CASSPENAGELFF
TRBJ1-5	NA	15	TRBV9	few	TGTGCCAGCAGCGTAGGCCTATCTAGCAATCAGCCCCAGCATTTT	CASSVGLSSNQPQHF
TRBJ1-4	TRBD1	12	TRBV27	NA	TGTGCCAGCCGGACAGGGCAGGAAAAACTGTTTTTT	CASRTGQEKLFF
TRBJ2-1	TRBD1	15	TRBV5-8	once	TGTGCCAGCAGCTTGGCCGGGACAGGGTACAATGAGCAGTTCTTC	CASSLAGTGYNEQFF
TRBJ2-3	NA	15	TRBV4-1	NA	TGCGCCAGCAGCGCCGTGGGCGGTAGCACAGATACGCAGTATTTT	CASSAVGGSTDTQYF
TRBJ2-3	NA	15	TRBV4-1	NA	TGCGCCAGCAGCCAACTAGGACTGAGCACAGATACGCAGTATTTT	CASSQLGLSTDTQYF
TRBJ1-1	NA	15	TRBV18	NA	TGTGCCAGCTCACCACAGGGTTCCTTTGGCACTGAAGCTTTCTTT	CASSPQGSFGTEAFF
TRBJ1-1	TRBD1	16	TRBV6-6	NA	TGTGCCAGCAGTCGCTATCTGACAGGGAAGAACACTGAAGCTTTCTTT	CASSRYLTGKNTEAFF
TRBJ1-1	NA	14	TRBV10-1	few	TGCGCCAGCAGTGCGGACCCTCGGAACACTGAAGCTTTCTTT	CASSADPRNTEAFF
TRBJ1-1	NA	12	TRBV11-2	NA	TGTGCCAGCCCGGGTGGCGGCACTGAAGCTTTCTTT	CASPGGGTEAFF
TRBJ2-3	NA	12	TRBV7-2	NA	TGTGCCAGTCACCTAGGGGCAGATACGCAGTATTTT	CASHLGADTQYF
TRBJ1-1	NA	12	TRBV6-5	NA	TGTGCCAGCAGTCCCCAGGCCACTGAAGCTTTCTTT	CASSPQATEAFF
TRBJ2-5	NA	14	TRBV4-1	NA	TGCGCCAGCAGCCTAAAGTCCCCAAGGGAGACCCAGTACTTC	CASSLKSPRETQYF
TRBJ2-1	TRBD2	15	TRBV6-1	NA	TGTGCCAGCAGGGGGGGGACTTTCCCCTACAATGAGCAGTTCTTC	CASRGGTFPYNEQFF
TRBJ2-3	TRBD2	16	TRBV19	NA	TGTGCCAGTAGTATAACTAGCGGGAGCGGTGGAGATACGCAGTATTTT	CASSITSGSGGDTQYF
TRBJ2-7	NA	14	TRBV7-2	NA	TGTGCCAGCAGCGCCGACGCGAGCTCCTACGAGCAGTACTTC	CASSADASSYEQYF
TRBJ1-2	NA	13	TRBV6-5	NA	TGTGCAAGTCCGTGGTCGGCTAACTATGGCTACACCTTC	CASPWSANYGYTF
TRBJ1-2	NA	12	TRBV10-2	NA	TGCGCCAGCAGTGCCATGAACTATGGCTACACCTTC	CASSAMNYGYTF
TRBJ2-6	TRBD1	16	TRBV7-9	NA	TGTGCCAGCAGCTTGGGACAGGGCTCTGGGGCCAACGTCCTGACTTTC	CASSLGQGSGANVLTF
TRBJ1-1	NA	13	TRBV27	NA	TGTGCCAGCCGGGTGGGTTTAAGGACTGAAGCTTTCTTT	CASRVGLRTEAFF
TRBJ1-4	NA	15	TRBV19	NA	TGTGCCAGTAGTTCGGACCCCGCAACTAATGAAAAACTGTTTTTT	CASSSDPATNEKLFF
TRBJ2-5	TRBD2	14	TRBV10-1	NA	TGCGCCAGCAGTGAGACGCTAGCGGGAGAGACCCAGTACTTC	CASSETLAGETQYF
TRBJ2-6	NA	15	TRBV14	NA	TGTGCCAGCAGCCCCACATTAGCGGGGGCCAACGTCCTGACTTTC	CASSPTLAGANVLTF
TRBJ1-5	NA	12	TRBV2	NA	TGTGCCAGCAGTGGTTCAGTTCAGCCCCAGCATTTT	CASSGSVQPQHF
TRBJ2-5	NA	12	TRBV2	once	TGTGCCAGTGGTACTGGGACAGAGACCCAGTACTTC	CASGTGTETQYF
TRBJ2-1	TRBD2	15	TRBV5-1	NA	TGCGCCAGCAGCGTAGCTAGCGGGAGCTACGATGAGCAGTTCTTC	CASSVASGSYDEQFF
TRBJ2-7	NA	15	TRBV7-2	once	TGTGCCAGCAGCTTAGTGATTAGCGGTACCTACGAGCAGTACTTC	CASSLVISGTYEQYF
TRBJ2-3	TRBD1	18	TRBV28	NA	TGTGCCAGCAGTTTTAGTCCCGGGACAGGGGAGGGCACAGATACGCAGTATTTT	CASSFSPGTGEGTDTQYF
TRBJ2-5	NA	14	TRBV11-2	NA	TGTGCCAGCAGCTTAACTAGAAGTGGAGAGACCCAGTACTTC	CASSLTRSGETQYF
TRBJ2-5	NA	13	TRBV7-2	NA	TGTGCCAGCAGCTCACCTTACCAAGAGACCCAGTACTTC	CASSSPYQETQYF
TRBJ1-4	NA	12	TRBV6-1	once	TGTGCCAGCAGTATCCAGGGGGAAAAACTGTTTTTT	CASSIQGEKLFF
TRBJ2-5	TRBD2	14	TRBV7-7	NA	TGTGCTAGCAGCTTAGAACCGGGGGGAGAGACCCAGTACTTC	CASSLEPGGETQYF
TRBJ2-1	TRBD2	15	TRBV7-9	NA	TGTGCCAGCAGCCCCTTGGCGGGAGATCCCCTCGAGCAGTTCTTC	CASSPLAGDPLEQFF
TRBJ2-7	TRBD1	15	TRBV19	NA	TGTGCCAGTAGTGCCGGACAGGGGCTGACCGGGGAGCAGTACTTC	CASSAGQGLTGEQYF
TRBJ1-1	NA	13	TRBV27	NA	TGTGCCAGCAGTTTAAAAACGAACACTGAAGCTTTCTTT	CASSLKTNTEAFF
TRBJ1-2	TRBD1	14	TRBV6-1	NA	TGTGCCAGCAGCCGGGACAGGGGGCTTTATGGCTACACCTTC	CASSRDRGLYGYTF